This TCR beta chain was found in a study of blood T cells in healthy people across ages. Findings and limits, study-wide: Unsorted PBMCs prevented conclusive naive versus antigen-experienced comparison.

Notes on this clonotype: The antigen remains undetermined.

The CDR3 is 17 amino acids. V dropped 0 bases and J dropped 6 bases, with 21 bases sitting between them. The V gene's germline CDR1 is DFQATT and CDR2 SNEGSKA (reference sequence). A second PCR of 7 to 11 cycles used a sample-barcoded 5' primer and a J-beta primer mix. MiXCR was run by TCRdb on the 5' RACE reads, yielding one entry per CDR3 protein. This sample yields approximately 940,000 distinct CDR3 sequences, of which 48% are seen a single time; around 15% belongs to the top ten. The specimen was blood. The rearrangement links TRBV20-1 to TRBJ2-1; possibly TRBD1 or TRBD2 for D (5 bases each). This TCR was sampled from a man aged 25-40 years in good health. CDR3 residues: CSARDRDSGTRGNEQFF. CDR3 DNA sequence: TGCAGTGCTAGAGATCGAGACTCCGGGACGAGGGGCAATGAGCAGTTCTTC.